These 6 T cell receptor beta chains came from one sample sequenced in a study of read filtering for tumor transcriptome and immune sequencing. From approximately 430 ng of RNA, a library with molecular barcoded alpha/delta and beta/gamma adaptors was made. TCRdb re-analysed the reads in MiXCR, keeping a single row per CDR3 protein. The table lists some 46,000 distinct CDR3 sequences, less than 20% of them singletons. The sample comprised a population of CD138-negative cells sorted from bone marrow. These TCRs come from a donor at least 40 years old with multiple myeloma.

This clonotype has ten or more counts. The rearrangement uses TRBV3-1 and TRBJ1-6; no firm D call. The CDR3 length is 14 residues. V was clipped by 1 base and J by 8 bases, with 9 bases between them. CDR1 and CDR2 (germline): LGHDT, YNNKEL (reference sequence). The CDR3 protein is CASSQVPVDSPLHF. The CDR3 DNA reads as TGTGCCAGCAGCCAAGTGCCCGTAGATTCACCCCTCCACTTT.

Ten or more counts support this clonotype. The chain carries TRBV27 and TRBJ2-1; TRBD1 or TRBD2 may be the D gene (5 bases each). CDR1 is MNHEY, CDR2 SMNVEV, per germline (reference sequence). This CDR3 has 14 amino acids. Trimming cost V 4 bases and J 4 bases, with 11 bases left between them. CDR3 region: CASSWGPSYNEQFF. The CDR3 bases are TGTGCCAGCAGTTGGGGACCCTCATACAATGAGCAGTTCTTC.

Concerning this clonotype: This may come from a read error, since a much larger clone is one base off. The chain carries TRBV5-1 and TRBJ1-5; no definite D call. The CDR3 is 15 amino acids. The V gene's germline CDR1 is SGHRS and CDR2 YFSETQ. CDR3 amino acids: CAGSLVVVGNQPQHF. CDR3 in DNA: TGCGCCGGCAGCTTGGTGGTGGTTGGCAATCAGCCCCAGCATTTT.

The V and J genes are TRBV11-2 and TRBJ2-5; 8 bases are shared with TRBD1. Trimming took 5 bases from V and 5 from J; bases not matched to a gene: 4. Germline V gene sequence: CDR1 SGHAT, CDR2 FQNNGV. The CDR3 extends over 13 amino acids. This CDR3 reads CASSRTGQETQYF. The CDR3 DNA reads as TGTGCCAGCAGCCGGACAGGGCAGGAGACCCAGTACTTC.

This clonotype was seen many times. This chain connects TRBV29-1 to TRBJ1-4; 9 bases are shared with TRBD1. The junction had 7 bases not matched to a gene; V was cut back by 1 base and J by 7 bases. CDR1 and CDR2 from the germline V gene are SQVTM and ANQGSEA. This CDR3 comprises 15 residues. In DNA form, the CDR3 reads TGCAGCGTTGAAGTCCCGGACAGGGGAAGTGAAAAACTGTTTTTT. This codes for CSVEVPDRGSEKLFF.

This clonotype was counted at least ten times. The chain couples TRBV27 to TRBJ2-2, with D perhaps TRBD2 (6 bases). Germline V gene sequence: CDR1 MNHEY, CDR2 SMNVEV (reference sequence). This CDR3 comprises 15 residues. V was shortened by 8 bases and J by 9 bases, with 22 bases between the two germline ends. This CDR3 reads CASAAWGGRDRELFF. The CDR3 DNA reads as TGTGCCAGCGCTGCCTGGGGAGGTAGGGACCGGGAGCTGTTTTTT.